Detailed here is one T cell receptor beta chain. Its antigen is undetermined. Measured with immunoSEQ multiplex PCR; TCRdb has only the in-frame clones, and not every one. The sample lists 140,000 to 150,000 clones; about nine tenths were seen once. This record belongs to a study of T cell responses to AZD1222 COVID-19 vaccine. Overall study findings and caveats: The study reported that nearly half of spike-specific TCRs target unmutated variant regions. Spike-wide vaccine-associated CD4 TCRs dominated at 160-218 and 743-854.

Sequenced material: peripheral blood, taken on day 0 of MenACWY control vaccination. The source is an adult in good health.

This CDR3 reads CASSRQGSRTEAFF. CDR3 coding DNA: TGTGCCAGCAGCCGACAGGGGTCACGGACTGAAGCTTTCTTT. The J gene is TRBJ1-1, the V gene TRBV3-1 (or the pseudogene TRBV3-2); TRBD1 agrees at 8 bases. This CDR3 comprises 14 residues. Germline loops: CDR1 LGHDT, CDR2 YNNKEL (reference sequence). V lost 4 bases and J lost 5; bases outside the gene matches: 6.